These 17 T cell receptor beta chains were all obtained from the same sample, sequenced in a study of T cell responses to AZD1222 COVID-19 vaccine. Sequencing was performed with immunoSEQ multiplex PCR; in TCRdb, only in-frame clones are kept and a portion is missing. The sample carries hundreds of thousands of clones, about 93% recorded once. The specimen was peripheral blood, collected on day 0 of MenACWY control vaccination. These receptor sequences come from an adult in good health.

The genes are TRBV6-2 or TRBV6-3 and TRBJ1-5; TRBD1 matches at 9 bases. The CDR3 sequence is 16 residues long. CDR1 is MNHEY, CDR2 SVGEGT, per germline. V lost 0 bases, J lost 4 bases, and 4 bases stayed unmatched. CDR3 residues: CASSYSGTGTNQPQHF. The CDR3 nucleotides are TGTGCCAGCAGTTACTCCGGGACAGGGACAAATCAGCCCCAGCATTTT.

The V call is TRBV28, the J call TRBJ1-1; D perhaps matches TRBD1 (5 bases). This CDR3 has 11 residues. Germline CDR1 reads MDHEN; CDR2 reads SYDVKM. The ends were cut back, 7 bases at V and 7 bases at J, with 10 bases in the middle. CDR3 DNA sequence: TGTGCCAGCACGAGGGGCGTTGAAGCTTTCTTT. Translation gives CASTRGVEAFF.

This CDR3 is CASSLEDRDYEQYF. CDR3 DNA: TGTGCCAGCAGCTTAGAGGACAGGGACTACGAGCAGTACTTC. V gene TRBV7-2 combines with J gene TRBJ2-7, with TRBD1 identical over 8 bases. J lost 3 bases, V lost 1 base, and 2 bases had no gene match. The CDR3 loop spans 14 amino acids. The germline V gene has CDR1 SGHTA and CDR2 FQGNSA.

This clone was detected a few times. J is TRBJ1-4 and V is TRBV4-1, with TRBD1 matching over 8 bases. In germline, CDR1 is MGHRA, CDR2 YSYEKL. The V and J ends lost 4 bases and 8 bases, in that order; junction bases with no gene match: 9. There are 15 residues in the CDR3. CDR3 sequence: CASSPDRGVYEKLFF. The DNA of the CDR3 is TGCGCCAGCAGCCCCGACAGGGGAGTGTACGAAAAACTGTTTTTT.

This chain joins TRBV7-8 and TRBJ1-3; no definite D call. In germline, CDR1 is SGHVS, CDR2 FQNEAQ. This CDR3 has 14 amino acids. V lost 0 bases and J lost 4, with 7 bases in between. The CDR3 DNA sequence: TGTGCCAGCAGCTTAGCAGGGAGCGGAAACACCATATATTTT. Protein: CASSLAGSGNTIYF.

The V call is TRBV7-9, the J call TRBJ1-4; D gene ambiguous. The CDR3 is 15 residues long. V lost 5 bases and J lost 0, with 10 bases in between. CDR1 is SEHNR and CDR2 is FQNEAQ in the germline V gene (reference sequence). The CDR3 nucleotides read TGTGCCAGCAGCCAGGTGGACGCAACTAATGAAAAACTGTTTTTT. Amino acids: CASSQVDATNEKLFF.

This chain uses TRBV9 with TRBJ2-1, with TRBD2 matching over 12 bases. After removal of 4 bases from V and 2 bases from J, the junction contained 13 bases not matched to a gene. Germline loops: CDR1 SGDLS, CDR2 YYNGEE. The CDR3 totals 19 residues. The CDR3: CASSPRLAGEQLAYNEQFF. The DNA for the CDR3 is TGTGCCAGCAGCCCGCGACTAGCGGGGGAACAGCTGGCCTACAATGAGCAGTTCTTC.

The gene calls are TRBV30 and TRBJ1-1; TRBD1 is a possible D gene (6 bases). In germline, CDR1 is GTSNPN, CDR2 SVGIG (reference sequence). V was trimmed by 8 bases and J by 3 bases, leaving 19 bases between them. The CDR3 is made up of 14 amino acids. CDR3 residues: CATLNRERDTEAFF. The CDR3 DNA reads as TGTGCCACTTTAAACAGGGAGAGGGACACTGAAGCTTTCTTT.

CDR3 amino acids: CASSRTSETQYF. The CDR3, as DNA: TGCGCCAGCAGCCGCACTTCTGAGACCCAGTACTTC. This sequence joins TRBV5-1 and TRBJ2-5, with D uncertain. Trimming took off 4 bases at V and 5 bases at J, with 9 bases between the two ends. This CDR3 contains 12 residues. The germline V gene encodes CDR1 SGHRS and CDR2 YFSETQ.

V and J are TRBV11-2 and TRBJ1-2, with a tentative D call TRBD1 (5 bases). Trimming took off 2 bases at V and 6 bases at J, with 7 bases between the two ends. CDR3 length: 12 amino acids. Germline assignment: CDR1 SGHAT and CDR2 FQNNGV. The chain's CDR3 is CASSLQGDGYTF. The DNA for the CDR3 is TGTGCCAGCAGCTTACAAGGGGATGGCTACACCTTC.

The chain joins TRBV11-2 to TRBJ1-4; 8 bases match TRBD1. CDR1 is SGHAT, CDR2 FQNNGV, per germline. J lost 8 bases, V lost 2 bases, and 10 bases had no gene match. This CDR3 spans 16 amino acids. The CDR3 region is CASSLLTRGRGEKLFF. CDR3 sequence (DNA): TGTGCCAGCAGCTTATTGACCAGGGGGCGCGGGGAAAAACTGTTTTTT.

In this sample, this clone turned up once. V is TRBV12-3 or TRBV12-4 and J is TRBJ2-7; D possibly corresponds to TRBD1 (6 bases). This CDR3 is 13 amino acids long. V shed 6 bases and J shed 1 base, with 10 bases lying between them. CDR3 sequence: CASSQGGSYEQYF. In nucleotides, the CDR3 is TGTGCCAGCAGCCAAGGGGGTTCCTACGAGCAGTACTTC.

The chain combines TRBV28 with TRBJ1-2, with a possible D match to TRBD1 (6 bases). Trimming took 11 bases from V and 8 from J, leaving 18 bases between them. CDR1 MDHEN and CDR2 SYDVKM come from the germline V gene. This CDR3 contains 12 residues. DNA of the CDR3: TGTGCCTCCGACGGGGGGCCCTCGGGCTACACCTTC. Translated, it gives CASDGGPSGYTF.

CDR3 sequence reads: CASSLAGGRDQYF. Written as DNA, the CDR3 is TGTGCCAGCAGCTTAGCGGGGGGGCGCGACCAGTACTTC. The gene calls are TRBV7-8 and TRBJ2-5; D is perhaps TRBD2 (7 bases). This CDR3 has 13 residues. Germline CDR1 and CDR2: SGHVS and FQNEAQ. Between the trimmed V and J ends, which lost 0 bases and 10 bases, there was a span of 12 bases. Full variable domain (rest looked up from reference TRBV7-8 and TRBJ2-5): GAGVSQSPRYKVAKRGQDVALRCDPISGHVSLFWYQQALGQGPEFLTYFQNEAQLDKSGLPSDRFFAERPEGSVSTLKIQRTQQEDSAVYLCASSLAGGRDQYFGPGTRLLVL.

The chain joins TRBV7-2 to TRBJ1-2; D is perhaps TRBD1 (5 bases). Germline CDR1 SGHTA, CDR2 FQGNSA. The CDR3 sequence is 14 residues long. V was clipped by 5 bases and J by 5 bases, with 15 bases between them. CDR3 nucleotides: TGTGCCAGCAGCCACACAGGCGCCGGGTATGGCTACACCTTC. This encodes CASSHTGAGYGYTF.

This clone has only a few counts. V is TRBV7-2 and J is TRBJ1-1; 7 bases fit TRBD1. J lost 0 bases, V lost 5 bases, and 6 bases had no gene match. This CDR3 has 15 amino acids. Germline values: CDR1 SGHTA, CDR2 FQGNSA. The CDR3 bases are TGTGCCAGCAGCATTCCGGACAGGATGAACACTGAAGCTTTCTTT. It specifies CASSIPDRMNTEAFF.

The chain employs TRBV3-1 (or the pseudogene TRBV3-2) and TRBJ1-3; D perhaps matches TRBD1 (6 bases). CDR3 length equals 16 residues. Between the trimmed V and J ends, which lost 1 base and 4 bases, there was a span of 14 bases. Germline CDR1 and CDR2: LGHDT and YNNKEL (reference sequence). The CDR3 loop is CASSQVGGHKGNTIYF. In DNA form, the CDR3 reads TGTGCCAGCAGCCAAGTGGGGGGGCATAAGGGAAACACCATATATTTT.